These 7 T cell receptor beta chains were all obtained from the same sample, sequenced in a study of cytomegalovirus exposure and HLA in healthy donors. It was with 60 Vbeta and 13 Jbeta primers that the PCR ran. Repertoires were generated with immunoSEQ multiplex PCR, while TCRdb's copy carries only in-frame clones and drops some. This table has about 130,000 clones, more than 80% appearing once. Sequenced: PBMCs. The receptors originated from a woman in her 40s in good health and CMV-seropositive.

This clone was detected only a few times. The V and J genes are TRBV10-3 and TRBJ2-2, with a possible D match to TRBD1 (5 bases). V gave up 5 bases and J gave up 1 base, with 8 bases separating them. This CDR3 spans 14 amino acids. Germline V gives CDR1 ENHRY, CDR2 SYGVKD. DNA of the CDR3: TGTGCCATCAGTACTCAGGGGAACACCGGGGAGCTGTTTTTT. Amino acids: CAISTQGNTGELFF.

The chain uses TRBV28 and TRBJ2-2; 14 nucleotides line up with TRBD2. This CDR3 spans 16 amino acids. CDR1 is MDHEN, CDR2 SYDVKM, per germline. J gave up 5 bases and V 7 bases, and 6 bases lay outside the gene matches. The CDR3 DNA follows: TGTGCCAGCATTGGGACTAGCGGGAGTTGGACCGGGGAGCTGTTTTTT. Translation: CASIGTSGSWTGELFF.

V is TRBV7-6 and J is TRBJ2-2; 11 positions match TRBD2. The trim removed 1 base at V and 5 bases at J, leaving 0 bases unmatched. This CDR3 is 15 amino acids long. Germline V gene data show CDR1 as SGHVS and CDR2 as FNYEAQ. The CDR3 is CASSLGTSGTGELFF. CDR3 nucleotide sequence: TGTGCCAGCAGCTTAGGGACTAGCGGGACCGGGGAGCTGTTTTTT. Using reference TRBV7-6 and TRBJ2-2 for the parts outside the CDR3, the full variable domain is GAGVSQSPRYKVTKRGQDVALRCDPISGHVSLYWYRQALGQGPEFLTYFNYEAQQDKSGLPNDRFSAERPEGSISTLTIQRTEQRDSAMYRCASSLGTSGTGELFFGEGSRLTVL.

This rearrangement joins TRBV4-1 to TRBJ2-3, with 7 bases aligning to TRBD1. This CDR3 spans 15 amino acids. CDR1 and CDR2 from the germline V gene are MGHRA and YSYEKL. Trimming cost V 3 bases and J 6 bases; bases outside gene matches: 9. CDR3 coding DNA: TGCGCCAGCAGCCAGCCGGACAGGTATCATGATACGCAGTATTTT. Its protein is CASSQPDRYHDTQYF.

J is TRBJ1-1 and V is TRBV5-1; D possibly corresponds to TRBD1 (5 bases). This CDR3 comprises 14 residues. The germline V gene has CDR1 SGHRS and CDR2 YFSETQ. Trimming took off 6 bases at V and 3 bases at J, with 15 bases between the two ends. Here the CDR3 reads CASTKSPGDTEAFF. Here the CDR3 DNA reads TGCGCCAGCACTAAAAGCCCGGGGGACACTGAAGCTTTCTTT.

V and J are TRBV2 and TRBJ1-6; D is uncertain. The CDR3 spans 13 residues. Germline V gene lookup returns CDR1 SNHLY and CDR2 FYNNEI. With 6 bases removed from V and 10 bases from J, the gap between germline ends came to 13 bases. The CDR3 coding sequence is TGTGCCAGCAGACCACCGGTCTTCTCACCCCTCCACTTT. Residues: CASRPPVFSPLHF.

In the case of this clone: Its ends do not fully match the called genes, so a read error is possible. The V and J genes are TRBV7-7 and TRBJ2-5; 10 positions agree with TRBD2. This CDR3 comprises 17 residues. CDR1 and CDR2 (germline): SSHAT, FNYEAQ (reference sequence). The CDR3 DNA reads TGTGCTAGCAGCTTTATGCCGGGACTAGCGATCCAAGAGACCCAGTACTTC. Translating it yields CASSFMPGLAIQETQYF.